A single sample is the source of the 28 T cell receptor beta chains below, sequenced in a study of regulatory T cells. The PCR used 52 TRBV and 13 TRBJ primers. TCRdb keeps only in-frame clones here, not all; method: immunoSEQ multiplex PCR. In the table there are around 15,000 clones, more than 85% of which are singletons. The specimen sequenced was CD8+ T cells sorted from blood. The receptors stem from a person under 30 with CD3G deficiency.

This chain connects TRBV5-6 to TRBJ2-1; the D call may be TRBD1 or TRBD2 (6 bases each). Germline CDR1 is SGHDT and CDR2 is YYEEEE. Between the trimmed V and J ends, which lost 0 bases and 12 bases, there was a span of 16 bases. This CDR3 spans 14 amino acids. The CDR3 sequence: CASSLASGGEGQFF. The CDR3 DNA sequence: TGTGCCAGCAGCTTGGCCTCCGGGGGCGAAGGGCAGTTCTTC.

This clone was seen once. The rearrangement joins TRBV27 to TRBJ2-7; D unclear. V was shortened by 0 bases and J by 5 bases, with 17 bases between the two germline ends. CDR3 length: 16 residues. From germline, CDR1 is MNHEY and CDR2 SMNVEV (reference sequence). The CDR3 bases are TGTGCCAGCAGTTTATCGCCCGGCGAGAGTTTCCACGAGCAGTACTTC. Translating gives CASSLSPGESFHEQYF.

The chain recombines TRBV9 with TRBJ2-2; no firm D call. The CDR3 runs 13 residues. Germline loops: CDR1 SGDLS, CDR2 YYNGEE. Trimming pared 0 bases from V and 1 base from J, leaving 1 base between. CDR3 DNA: TGTGCCAGCAGCGTAGGGAACACCGGGGAGCTGTTTTTT. Encoded protein: CASSVGNTGELFF.

The chain carries TRBV27 and TRBJ2-5; the D is unclear. The better agreement between TRBJ2-7 and the DNA end casts doubt on the J call. Germline V lookup: CDR1 MNHEY, CDR2 SMNVEV (reference sequence). The CDR3 is made up of 15 amino acids. CDR3 DNA sequence: TGTGCCAGCAGTTTATCAGGGCCCGGGCTCTACGAGCAGTACTTC. Translation: CASSLSGPGLYEQYF.

This sequence joins TRBV19 and TRBJ1-2, with 9 positions matching TRBD1. The V gene end was trimmed by 4 bases and the J gene end by 6 bases; junction bases not matched to a gene: 15. The length of the CDR3 is 17 residues. The germline gives CDR1 LNHDA, CDR2 SQIVND (reference sequence). CDR3 DNA sequence: TGTGCCAGTAGTAAACATCGATACAGGGGGCAGGGGGATGGCTACACCTTC. Protein product: CASSKHRYRGQGDGYTF.

The rearrangement links TRBV7-9 to TRBJ2-3, with TRBD2 matching 7 bases. J lost 4 bases, V lost 3 bases, and 13 bases had no gene match. This CDR3 comprises 17 residues. Germline V lookup: CDR1 SEHNR, CDR2 FQNEAQ (reference sequence). CDR3 coding DNA: TGTGCCAGCAGCTTTGGAACATGGGAGGGCGGGTCAGATACGCAGTATTTT. Translating it yields CASSFGTWEGGSDTQYF.

The J gene is TRBJ1-1, the V gene TRBV9; no firm D call. V lost 0 bases and J lost 6, with 9 bases in between. Germline assignment: CDR1 SGDLS and CDR2 YYNGEE. There are 13 residues in the CDR3. The CDR3 nucleotides read TGTGCCAGCAGCGTAGGGGCGGTGGCTGAAGCTTTCTTT. Protein sequence: CASSVGAVAEAFF.

This clone appeared a single time. The V call is TRBV30, the J call TRBJ1-2; D may be TRBD1 (5 bases). The V gene lost 0 bases and the J gene lost 3 bases, with 20 bases spanning the gap. The CDR3 has 17 amino acids. Germline assignment: CDR1 GTSNPN and CDR2 SVGIG (reference sequence). The CDR3 nucleotides are TGTGCCTGGAGTGTAGGGGCCCGCCAATGGTGGTACTATGGCTACACCTTC. It yields the protein CAWSVGARQWWYYGYTF.

The DNA of the CDR3 is TGTGCCAGCAGCTTATTAGGTAACATGAACACTGAAGCTTTCTTT. Translating it yields CASSLLGNMNTEAFF. J is TRBJ1-1 and V is TRBV7-8; D is ambiguous. The germline V gene has CDR1 SGHVS and CDR2 FQNEAQ. This CDR3 is built from 15 residues. V lost 2 bases to trimming and J lost 0 bases, with 10 bases between them.

The rearrangement joins TRBV6-5 to TRBJ2-1, with 7 bases lining up with TRBD2. CDR1 MNHEY and CDR2 SVGAGI come from the germline V gene. J was trimmed by 7 bases and V by 0 bases; bases with no gene match: 3. This CDR3 has 14 residues. The CDR3 protein is CASSYSGGENEQFF. The CDR3 DNA is TGTGCCAGCAGTTACTCGGGGGGGGAAAATGAGCAGTTCTTC.

V and J are TRBV19 and TRBJ2-7; no clear D. Germline CDR1 LNHDA, CDR2 SQIVND (reference sequence). V was pared by 0 bases and J by 3 bases, with 12 bases between. There are 15 residues in the CDR3. The CDR3 loop is CASSIDPSAFYEQYF. The CDR3 DNA reads TGTGCCAGTAGTATAGACCCCTCGGCCTTCTACGAGCAGTACTTC.

CDR3 coding DNA: TGTGCCAGCAGTGAGCCGGGGCGGCCAAGCCCCTACGAGCAGTACTTC. This sequence encodes CASSEPGRPSPYEQYF. This sequence joins TRBV6-1 and TRBJ2-7; D is perhaps TRBD1 or TRBD2 (5 bases each). CDR3 size: 16 residues. V was trimmed by 3 bases and J by 2 bases, leaving 17 bases between them. Germline values: CDR1 MNHNS, CDR2 SASEGT.

The rearrangement links TRBV2 to TRBJ1-2; D gene unclear. The CDR3 covers 13 residues. The V end was cut by 3 bases, the J end by 7 bases, with 12 bases between. The germline V gene has CDR1 SNHLY and CDR2 FYNNEI. The CDR3 here is CASSEGRSGGYTF. CDR3 nucleotide sequence: TGTGCCAGCAGTGAGGGCAGGTCAGGTGGCTACACCTTC.

CDR3 amino acids: CASSLLQYSQETQYF. The DNA of the CDR3 is TGTGCCAGCAGCTTATTGCAGTACAGCCAAGAGACCCAGTACTTC. V is TRBV5-5 and J is TRBJ2-5; the D is unclear. This CDR3 has 15 amino acids. The ends were cut back, 2 bases at V and 1 base at J, with 12 bases in the middle. Per the germline V gene, CDR1 is SGHKS and CDR2 is YYEKEE (reference sequence).

This chain joins TRBV9 and TRBJ2-1, with 7 bases matching TRBD1. Trimming cost V 3 bases and J 10 bases; bases outside gene matches: 10. CDR1 and CDR2 from the germline V gene are SGDLS and YYNGEE. This CDR3 has 14 amino acids. The CDR3 spells CASSGPTGDREQFF. The CDR3 DNA reads TGTGCCAGCAGCGGACCAACAGGGGATCGGGAGCAGTTCTTC.

The chain employs TRBV2 and TRBJ2-1; 7 bases match TRBD1. The junction had 4 bases not matched to a gene; V was cut back by 6 bases and J by 2 bases. Germline V gene lookup returns CDR1 SNHLY and CDR2 FYNNEI. The length of the CDR3 is 14 residues. This CDR3 is CASSGTAAYNEQFF. CDR3 bases: TGTGCCAGCAGCGGGACAGCGGCCTACAATGAGCAGTTCTTC.

This chain connects TRBV7-9 to TRBJ1-5, with a possible D match to TRBD1 (6 bases). CDR1 is SEHNR and CDR2 is FQNEAQ in the germline V gene (reference sequence). This CDR3 contains 12 residues. Trimming removed 1 base at V and 15 bases at J, with 13 bases between. DNA for the CDR3: TGTGCCAGCAGCTTAGGCGACAGGAGGATGCATTTT. Protein product: CASSLGDRRMHF.

The chain couples TRBV6-5 to TRBJ2-5, with 9 nucleotides matching TRBD2. Unmatched junction bases numbered 9, after V lost 2 bases and J lost 5 bases. CDR1 is MNHEY and CDR2 is SVGAGI in the germline V gene. The CDR3 loop spans 16 amino acids. In DNA form, the CDR3 reads TGTGCCAGCAGTTACGAGGCGGGGGGGCCTGGGGAGACCCAGTACTTC. Its translation is CASSYEAGGPGETQYF.

This sequence joins TRBV6-1 and TRBJ2-2; D remains unclear. Per germline, CDR1 MNHNS and CDR2 SASEGT. CDR3 size: 14 residues. The V and J ends lost 2 bases and 5 bases respectively, with 9 bases between them. The CDR3 loop is CASSEHLETGELFF. As DNA, the CDR3 is TGTGCCAGCAGTGAACATCTGGAGACCGGGGAGCTGTTTTTT.

J is TRBJ2-7 and V is TRBV28; 10 positions agree with TRBD2. The trim removed 3 bases at V and 4 bases at J, leaving 3 bases unmatched. The CDR3 spans 14 residues. Germline lookup yields CDR1 MDHEN and CDR2 SYDVKM. CDR3 sequence: CASSFSGRLYEQYF. The CDR3 DNA reads as TGTGCCAGCAGTTTTAGCGGGAGGTTGTACGAGCAGTACTTC.

This chain links TRBV11-2 with TRBJ2-7; D possibly matches TRBD1 or TRBD2 (5 bases each). The CDR3 consists of 14 residues. V lost 4 bases to trimming and J lost 2 bases, with 12 bases between them. The germline V gene has CDR1 SGHAT and CDR2 FQNNGV. The CDR3 DNA follows: TGTGCCAGCAGCTATGGGACGGGAACCTACGAGCAGTACTTC. Protein product: CASSYGTGTYEQYF.

This clone appeared a single time. V and J are TRBV6-5 and TRBJ1-1, with D tentatively TRBD1 (6 bases). Germline V gene lookup returns CDR1 MNHEY and CDR2 SVGAGI. CDR3 length: 15 residues. V lost 6 bases, J lost 1 base, and 15 bases lay in between. The CDR3 nucleotides read TGTGCCAGCAGATCGGACAGACCGGGGAACACTGAAGCTTTCTTT. Translation gives CASRSDRPGNTEAFF.

The CDR3 DNA is TGTGCCAGCTTCCTTACAGGGGAAGGGGACTACGAGCAGTACTTC. As protein: CASFLTGEGDYEQYF. J is TRBJ2-7 and V is TRBV2; 7 nucleotides agree with TRBD1. V was pared by 8 bases and J by 3 bases, with 13 bases of the junction left unmatched. This CDR3 is 15 amino acids long. The V gene's germline CDR1 is SNHLY and CDR2 FYNNEI. The full variable domain, with the rest looked up from reference TRBV2 and TRBJ2-7, is EPEVTQTPSHQVTQMGQEVILRCVPISNHLYFYWYRQILGQKVEFLVSFYNNEISEKSEIFDDQFSVERPDGSNFTLKIRSTKLEDSAMYFCASFLTGEGDYEQYFGPGTRLTVT.

J is TRBJ2-3 and V is TRBV5-4; D is ambiguous. V was pared by 4 bases and J by 6 bases, with 15 bases between. CDR3 length: 14 amino acids. The germline gives CDR1 SGHNT, CDR2 YYREEE (reference sequence). The CDR3 loop reads CASSRPITPDTQYF. The CDR3, as DNA: TGTGCCAGCAGCCGACCGATAACACCGGATACGCAGTATTTT.

This chain joins TRBV27 and TRBJ2-7; 8 bases map to TRBD1. Germline V CDR1 and CDR2: MNHEY, SMNVEV (reference sequence). V dropped 8 bases and J dropped 7; count of bases not matched to a gene: 7. CDR3 length equals 12 residues. The CDR3 protein is CASGQGAREQYF. The DNA of the CDR3 is TGTGCCAGCGGGCAGGGGGCTCGGGAGCAGTACTTC.

The rearrangement joins TRBV6-1 to TRBJ2-1; 11 bases align to TRBD1. Unmatched junction bases numbered 2, after V lost 4 bases and J lost 3 bases. CDR3 length equals 15 residues. Germline CDR1 is MNHNS and CDR2 is SASEGT. The CDR3 region has the DNA TGTGCCAGCAGTGTGGGACAGGGGGGCTACAATGAGCAGTTCTTC. Translation: CASSVGQGGYNEQFF.

The chain uses TRBV9 and TRBJ2-2; TRBD1 might be the D (5 bases). V was pared by 0 bases and J by 1 base, with 7 bases between. The CDR3 extends over 15 amino acids. From germline, CDR1 is SGDLS and CDR2 YYNGEE. Here the CDR3 reads CASSVGQGNTGELFF. The CDR3 DNA follows: TGTGCCAGCAGCGTAGGGCAGGGGAACACCGGGGAGCTGTTTTTT.

The chain combines TRBV7-3 with TRBJ2-2, with D maybe TRBD1 (6 bases). This CDR3 spans 15 amino acids. CDR1 is SGHTA and CDR2 is FQGTGA in the germline V gene. Trimming stripped 3 bases from V and 5 bases from J, with 13 bases between. The CDR3 DNA reads as TGTGCCAGCAGCTTTCAGGGGTACCGGACCGGGGAGCTGTTTTTT. Residues: CASSFQGYRTGELFF.